This T cell receptor beta chain is drawn from a study of T cells after yellow fever vaccination. General study findings and limits: Most clones from primary vaccination were detected again post-booster (about 95% CD4, around 90% CD8).

This clonotype was recorded many times. As yet, its antigen is unknown. V shed 0 bases, J shed 4 bases, and the junction held 13 bases outside the gene matches. The CDR3 totals 19 residues. Looked up from germline, CDR1 is SGHRS and CDR2 is YFSETQ. The study made its TCR cDNA through 5'RACE template switching. That step introduced a universal primer site along with UMIs. TCRdb passed the 5' RACE reads through MiXCR, listing each CDR3 protein once. The sample lists 250,000 or so distinct CDR3 sequences, 3.6% seen once, with around 19% in the top ten. The material was PBMCs, obtained 15 days after the yellow fever booster vaccination. This clonotype was obtained from a man between 18 and 35 years old who received the YFV17D yellow fever vaccine. This rearrangement joins TRBV5-1 to TRBJ1-2; 12 positions match TRBD1. The CDR3 coding sequence is TGCGCCAGCAGCTTGGCCGCTACAGGGACAGGGGGCTTTGGCTATGGCTACACCTTC. Its protein is CASSLAATGTGGFGYGYTF.